This paragraph covers one T cell receptor (beta chain) sequence. Its matching antigen is unknown. The V and J ends lost 2 bases and 5 bases, in that order; junction bases with no gene match: 8. The CDR3 is 17 residues long. Germline V gene data show CDR1 as LNHDA and CDR2 as SQIVND (reference sequence). The data originate from a study of beta chain features in type 1 diabetes. Broader study findings: Amplification by PCR could prefer shorter templates, with the same effect in patients and controls. A moderate, significant TCRB CDR3 shortening appeared in type 1 diabetes across four CD4+ subsets.

TCRB transcripts that were expressed got sequenced, as all of the isolated RNA had been reverse transcribed. Sequenced by immunoSEQ multiplex PCR; TCRdb stores in-frame clones only, minus some. The sample gives 45,000 to 65,000 clones, 52% of which show up once; around 2.5% is in the top ten. The TCR comes from a middle-aged woman with type 1 diabetes. The specimen was Tregs from blood. The chain couples TRBV19 to TRBJ2-1; TRBD2 matches at 11 bases. The CDR3 sequence: CASSISRLAGPDNEQFF. CDR3 DNA sequence: TGTGCCAGTAGTATAAGCCGACTAGCGGGGCCGGACAATGAGCAGTTCTTC.